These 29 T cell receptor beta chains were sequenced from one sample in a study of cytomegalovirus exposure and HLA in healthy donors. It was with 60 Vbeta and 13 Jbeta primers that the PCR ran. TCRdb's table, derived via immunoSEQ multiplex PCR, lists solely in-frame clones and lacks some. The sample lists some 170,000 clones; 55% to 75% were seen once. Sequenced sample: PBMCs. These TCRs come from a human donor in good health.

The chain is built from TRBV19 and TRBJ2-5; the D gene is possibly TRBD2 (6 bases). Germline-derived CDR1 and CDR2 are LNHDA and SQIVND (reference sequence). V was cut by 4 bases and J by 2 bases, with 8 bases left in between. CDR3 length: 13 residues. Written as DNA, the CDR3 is TGTGCCAGTAGTACTAGCGCACAAGAGACCCAGTACTTC. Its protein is CASSTSAQETQYF.

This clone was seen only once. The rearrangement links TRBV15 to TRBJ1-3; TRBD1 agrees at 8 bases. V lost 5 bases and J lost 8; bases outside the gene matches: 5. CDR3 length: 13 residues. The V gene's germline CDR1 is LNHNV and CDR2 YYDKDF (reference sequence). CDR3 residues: CATSLDRVDTIYF. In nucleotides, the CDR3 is TGTGCCACCAGCCTGGACAGGGTAGACACCATATATTTT.

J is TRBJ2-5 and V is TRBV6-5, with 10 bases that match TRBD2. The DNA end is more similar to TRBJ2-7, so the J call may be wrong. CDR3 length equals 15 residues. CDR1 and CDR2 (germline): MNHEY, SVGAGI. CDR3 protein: CASSLSGGTPYEQYF. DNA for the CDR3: TGTGCCAGCAGTCTTAGCGGGGGGACACCCTACGAGCAGTACTTC.

The CDR3: CASSFLDRAYYGYTF. CDR3 bases: TGTGCCAGCAGTTTCCTGGACAGGGCTTACTATGGCTACACCTTC. The chain has TRBV27 and TRBJ1-2; TRBD1 matches 8 bases. Germline CDR1 and CDR2: MNHEY and SMNVEV (reference sequence). Trimming removed 3 bases from V and 3 bases from J; junction bases left unmatched: 6. The length of the CDR3 is 15 residues.

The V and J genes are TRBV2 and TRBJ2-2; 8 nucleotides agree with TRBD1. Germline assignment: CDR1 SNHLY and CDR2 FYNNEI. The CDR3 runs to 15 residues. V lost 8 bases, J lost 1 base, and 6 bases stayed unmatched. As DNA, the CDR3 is TGTGCCAGCGCCGACGGACAGGGGAACACCGGGGAGCTGTTTTTT. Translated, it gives CASADGQGNTGELFF.

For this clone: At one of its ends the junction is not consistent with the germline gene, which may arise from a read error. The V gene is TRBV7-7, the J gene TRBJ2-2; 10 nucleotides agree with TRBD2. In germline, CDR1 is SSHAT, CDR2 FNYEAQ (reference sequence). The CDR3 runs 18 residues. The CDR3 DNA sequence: TGTGCTAGCAGCTTAAGGCCAGCGGGGGGGCCGGTGGACGGGGAGCTGTTTTTT. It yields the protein CASSLRPAGGPVDGELFF.

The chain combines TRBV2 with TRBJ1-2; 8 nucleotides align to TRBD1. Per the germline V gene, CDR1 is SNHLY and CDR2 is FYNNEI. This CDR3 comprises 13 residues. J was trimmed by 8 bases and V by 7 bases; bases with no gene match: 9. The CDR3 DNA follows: TGTGCCAGCACCGTCGGACAGGGCGCCGGCTACACCTTC. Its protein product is CASTVGQGAGYTF. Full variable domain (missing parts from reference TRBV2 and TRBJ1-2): EPEVTQTPSHQVTQMGQEVILRCVPISNHLYFYWYRQILGQKVEFLVSFYNNEISEKSEIFDDQFSVERPDGSNFTLKIRSTKLEDSAMYFCASTVGQGAGYTFGSGTRLTVV.

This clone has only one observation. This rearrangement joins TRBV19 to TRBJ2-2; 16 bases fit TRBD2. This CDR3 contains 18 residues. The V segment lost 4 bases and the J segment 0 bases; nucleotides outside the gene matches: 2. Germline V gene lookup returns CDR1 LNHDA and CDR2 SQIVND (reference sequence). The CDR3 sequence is CASSTGLAGGSNTGELFF. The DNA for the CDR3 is TGTGCCAGTAGTACGGGACTAGCGGGGGGGTCGAACACCGGGGAGCTGTTTTTT.

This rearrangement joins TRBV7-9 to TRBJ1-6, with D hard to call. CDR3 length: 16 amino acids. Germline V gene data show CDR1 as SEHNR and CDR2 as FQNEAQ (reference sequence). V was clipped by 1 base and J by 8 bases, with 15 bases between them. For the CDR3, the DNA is TGTGCCAGCAGCTTAGGTATCGGTCAGGCGCATTCACCCCTCCACTTT. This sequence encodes CASSLGIGQAHSPLHF. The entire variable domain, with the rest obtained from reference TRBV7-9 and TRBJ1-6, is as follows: DTGVSQNPRHKITKRGQNVTFRCDPISEHNRLYWYRQTLGQGPEFLTYFQNEAQLEKSRLLSDRFSAERPKGSFSTLEIQRTEQGDSAMYLCASSLGIGQAHSPLHFGNGTRLTVT.

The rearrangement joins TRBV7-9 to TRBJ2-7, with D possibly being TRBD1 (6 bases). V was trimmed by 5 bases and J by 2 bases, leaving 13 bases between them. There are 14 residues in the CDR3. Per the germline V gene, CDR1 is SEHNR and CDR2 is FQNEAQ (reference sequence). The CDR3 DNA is TGTGCCAGCAGCCGCGGACAGACTACCTACGAGCAGTACTTC. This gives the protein CASSRGQTTYEQYF.

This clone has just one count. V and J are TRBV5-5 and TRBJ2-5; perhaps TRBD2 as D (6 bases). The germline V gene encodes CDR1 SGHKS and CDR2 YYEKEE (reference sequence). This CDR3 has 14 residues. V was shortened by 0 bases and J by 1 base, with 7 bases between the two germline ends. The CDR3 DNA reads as TGTGCCAGCAGCTTGGCCGGGGGCCAAGAGACCCAGTACTTC. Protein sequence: CASSLAGGQETQYF.

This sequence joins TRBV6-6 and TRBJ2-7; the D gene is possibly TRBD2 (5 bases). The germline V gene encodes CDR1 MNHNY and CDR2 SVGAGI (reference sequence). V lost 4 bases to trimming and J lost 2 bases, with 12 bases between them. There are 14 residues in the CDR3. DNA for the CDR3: TGTGCCAGCAGTTTGGGCGGGCCCACCTACGAGCAGTACTTC. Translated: CASSLGGPTYEQYF.

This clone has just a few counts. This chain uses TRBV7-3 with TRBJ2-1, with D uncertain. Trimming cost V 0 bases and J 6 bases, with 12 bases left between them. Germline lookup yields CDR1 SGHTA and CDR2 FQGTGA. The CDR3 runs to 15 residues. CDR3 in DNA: TGTGCCAGCAGCTTAACCCTGGTTAGTACCAATGAGCAGTTCTTC. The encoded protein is CASSLTLVSTNEQFF.

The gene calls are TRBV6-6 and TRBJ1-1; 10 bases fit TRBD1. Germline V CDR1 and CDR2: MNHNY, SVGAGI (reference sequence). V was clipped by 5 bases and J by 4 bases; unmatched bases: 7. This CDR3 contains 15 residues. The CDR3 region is CASSTDRGLGTEAFF. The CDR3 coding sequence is TGTGCCAGCAGTACGGACAGGGGGTTGGGCACTGAAGCTTTCTTT.

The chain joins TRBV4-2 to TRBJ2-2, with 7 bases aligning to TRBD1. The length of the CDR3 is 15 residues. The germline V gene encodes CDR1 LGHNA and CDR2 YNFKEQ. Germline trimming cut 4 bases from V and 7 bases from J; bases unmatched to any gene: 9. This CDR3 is CASSPIQGMGGELFF. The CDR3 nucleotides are TGTGCCAGCAGCCCGATACAGGGGATGGGCGGGGAGCTGTTTTTT.

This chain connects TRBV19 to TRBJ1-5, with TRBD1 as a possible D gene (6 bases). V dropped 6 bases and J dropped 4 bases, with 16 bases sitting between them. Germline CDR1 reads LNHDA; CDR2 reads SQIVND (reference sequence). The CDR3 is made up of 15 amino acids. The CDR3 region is CASRGGDWGNQPQHF. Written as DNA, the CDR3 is TGTGCCAGTAGAGGGGGAGATTGGGGTAATCAGCCCCAGCATTTT.

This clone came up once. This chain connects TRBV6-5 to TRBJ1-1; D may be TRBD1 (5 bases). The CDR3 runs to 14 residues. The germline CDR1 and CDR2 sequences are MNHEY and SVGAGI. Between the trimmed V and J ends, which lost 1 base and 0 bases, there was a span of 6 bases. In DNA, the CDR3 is TGTGCCAGCAGTTACTTAGGGGTGAACACTGAAGCTTTCTTT. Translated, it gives CASSYLGVNTEAFF.

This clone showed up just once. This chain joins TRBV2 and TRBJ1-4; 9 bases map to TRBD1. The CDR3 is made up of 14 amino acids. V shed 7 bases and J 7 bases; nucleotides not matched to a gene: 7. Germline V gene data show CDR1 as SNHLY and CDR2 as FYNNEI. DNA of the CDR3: TGTGCCAGCACCATAGGGACAGGGTTTGAAAAACTGTTTTTT. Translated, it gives CASTIGTGFEKLFF.

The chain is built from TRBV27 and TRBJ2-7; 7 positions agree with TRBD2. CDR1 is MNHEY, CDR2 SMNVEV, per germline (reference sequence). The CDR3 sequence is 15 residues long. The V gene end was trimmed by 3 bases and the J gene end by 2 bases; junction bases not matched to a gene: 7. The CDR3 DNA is TGTGCCAGCAGTTTGGGGAGGGCCCCGGCCTACGAGCAGTACTTC. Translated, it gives CASSLGRAPAYEQYF.

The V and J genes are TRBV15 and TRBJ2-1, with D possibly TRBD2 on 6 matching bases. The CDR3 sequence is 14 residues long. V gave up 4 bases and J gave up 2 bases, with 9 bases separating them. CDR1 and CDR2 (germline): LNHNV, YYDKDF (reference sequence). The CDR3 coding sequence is TGTGCCACCAGCACCCGACTAGCCTACAATGAGCAGTTCTTC. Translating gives CATSTRLAYNEQFF.

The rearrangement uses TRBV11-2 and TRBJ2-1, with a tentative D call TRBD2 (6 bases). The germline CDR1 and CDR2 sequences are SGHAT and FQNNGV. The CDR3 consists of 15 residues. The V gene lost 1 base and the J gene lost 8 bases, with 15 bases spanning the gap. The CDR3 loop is CASSLGGIPSDEQFF. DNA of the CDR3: TGTGCCAGCAGCTTAGGGGGGATTCCTAGCGATGAGCAGTTCTTC.

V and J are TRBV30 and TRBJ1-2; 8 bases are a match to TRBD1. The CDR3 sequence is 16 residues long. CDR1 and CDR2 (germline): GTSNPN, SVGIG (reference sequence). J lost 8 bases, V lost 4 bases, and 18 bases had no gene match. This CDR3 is CAWTRAGQVDLGGYTF. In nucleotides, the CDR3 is TGTGCCTGGACCCGGGCGGGACAGGTTGACCTCGGGGGCTACACCTTC.

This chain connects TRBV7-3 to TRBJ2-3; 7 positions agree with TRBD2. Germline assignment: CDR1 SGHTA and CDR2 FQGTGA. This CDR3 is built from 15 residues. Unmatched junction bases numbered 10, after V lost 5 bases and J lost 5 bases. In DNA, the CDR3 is TGTGCCAGCAGCACAGGCCGGGGGAGGGGAGATACGCAGTATTTT. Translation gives CASSTGRGRGDTQYF. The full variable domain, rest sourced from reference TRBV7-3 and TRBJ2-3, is GAGVSQTPSNKVTEKGKYVELRCDPISGHTALYWYRQSLGQGPEFLIYFQGTGAADDSGLPNDRFFAVRPEGSVSTLKIQRTERGDSAVYLCASSTGRGRGDTQYFGPGTRLTVL.

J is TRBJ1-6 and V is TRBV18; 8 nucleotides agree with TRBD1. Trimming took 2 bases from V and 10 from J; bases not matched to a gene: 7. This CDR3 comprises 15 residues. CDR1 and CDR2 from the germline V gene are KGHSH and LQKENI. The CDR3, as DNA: TGTGCCAGCTCACCAGAGGCCAGGGGGCACTCACCCCTCCACTTT. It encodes CASSPEARGHSPLHF. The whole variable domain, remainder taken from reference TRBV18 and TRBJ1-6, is NAGVMQNPRHLVRRRGQEARLRCSPMKGHSHVYWYRQLPEEGLKFMVYLQKENIIDESGMPKERFSAEFPKEGPSILRIQQVVRGDSAAYFCASSPEARGHSPLHFGNGTRLTVT.

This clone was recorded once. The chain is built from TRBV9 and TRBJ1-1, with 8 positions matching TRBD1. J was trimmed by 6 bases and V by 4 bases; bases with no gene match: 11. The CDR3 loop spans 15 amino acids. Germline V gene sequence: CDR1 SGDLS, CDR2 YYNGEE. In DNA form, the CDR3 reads TGTGCCAGCAGCCGACAGGGGTCTCTAGGCGCTGAAGCTTTCTTT. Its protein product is CASSRQGSLGAEAFF. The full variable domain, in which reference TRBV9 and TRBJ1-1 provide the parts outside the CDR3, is DSGVTQTPKHLITATGQRVTLRCSPRSGDLSVYWYQQSLDQGLQFLIQYYNGEERAKGNILERFSAQQFPDLHSELNLSSLELGDSALYFCASSRQGSLGAEAFFGQGTRLTVV.

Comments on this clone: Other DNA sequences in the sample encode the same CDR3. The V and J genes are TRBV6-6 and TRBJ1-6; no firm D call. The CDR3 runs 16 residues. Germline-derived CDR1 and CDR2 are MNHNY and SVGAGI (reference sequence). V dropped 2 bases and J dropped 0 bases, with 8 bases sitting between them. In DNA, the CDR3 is TGTGCCAGCAGTTACGGGCAGAGCTCCTATAATTCACCCCTCCACTTT. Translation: CASSYGQSSYNSPLHF.

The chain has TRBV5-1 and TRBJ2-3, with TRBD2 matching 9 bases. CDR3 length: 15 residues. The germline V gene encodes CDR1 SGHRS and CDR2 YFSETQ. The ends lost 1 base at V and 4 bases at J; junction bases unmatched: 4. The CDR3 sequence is CASSLLAGASDTQYF. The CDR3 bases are TGCGCCAGCAGCTTGTTAGCGGGGGCGTCAGATACGCAGTATTTT.

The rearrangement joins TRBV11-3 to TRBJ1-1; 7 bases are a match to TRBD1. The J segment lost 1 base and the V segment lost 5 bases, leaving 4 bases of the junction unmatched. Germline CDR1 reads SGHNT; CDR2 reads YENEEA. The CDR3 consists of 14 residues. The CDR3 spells CASSVDRRNTEAFF. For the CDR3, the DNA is TGTGCCAGCAGCGTGGACAGGAGGAACACTGAAGCTTTCTTT. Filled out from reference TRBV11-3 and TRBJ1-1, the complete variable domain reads EAGVVQSPRYKIIEKKQPVAFWCNPISGHNTLYWYLQNLGQGPELLIRYENEEAVDDSQLPKDRFSAERLKGVDSTLKIQPAELGDSAVYLCASSVDRRNTEAFFGQGTRLTVV.

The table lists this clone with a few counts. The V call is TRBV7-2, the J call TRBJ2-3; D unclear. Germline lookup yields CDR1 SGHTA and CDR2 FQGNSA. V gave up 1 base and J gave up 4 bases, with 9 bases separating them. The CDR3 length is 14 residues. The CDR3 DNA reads TGTGCCAGCAGCTTAGTCTCCCTAGCAGATACGCAGTATTTT. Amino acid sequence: CASSLVSLADTQYF.